Listed here is a single T cell receptor beta chain. Its target is unknown. Libraries were prepared by immunoSEQ multiplex PCR; TCRdb keeps only in-frame clonotypes and omits some of them. The repertoire holds over 50,000 clones, about 86% seen once, with approximately 2.4% in the top ten. The germline CDR1 and CDR2 sequences are MNHEY and SMNVEV (reference sequence). The V and J ends lost 3 bases and 1 base respectively, with 6 bases between them. This CDR3 is built from 13 residues. This record belongs to a study of lymphopenia after photon versus proton radiotherapy. The study, taken as a whole, reports: In patients who died, overall survival fell as post-nadir TCR diversity dropped more.

V is TRBV27 and J is TRBJ1-1, with D hard to call. This TCR was recovered from a man aged 35 to 55 with gastric cancer. The specimen comprised peripheral blood, sampled from a patient treated with photon-based radiotherapy. CDR3 protein: CASSLGENTEAFF. In nucleotides, the CDR3 is TGTGCCAGCAGTTTGGGAGAGAACACTGAAGCTTTCTTT.